The T cell receptor (beta chain) under discussion was sequenced for a study of STAT5B mutations in CD4+ large granular lymphocyte leukemia. This clone appeared once. Its antigen is as yet unknown. The CDR3 runs to 13 residues. V dropped 5 bases and J dropped 4 bases, with 10 bases sitting between them. CDR1 and CDR2 (germline): LNHDA, SQIVND (reference sequence). Libraries were prepared by immunoSEQ multiplex PCR; TCRdb keeps only in-frame clonotypes and omits some of them. Among tens of thousands of clones listed, about 80% were seen once. Study outcomes and limitations: 8/27 top patient clones versus 2/35 control clones were TRBV06-family.

The TCR sequence derives from a human donor in good health. The chain has TRBV19 and TRBJ2-3; D possibly corresponds to TRBD2 (5 bases). Sequenced input: CD4+ T cells from blood buffy coats. The CDR3 bases are TGTGCCAGTAGTCCGGGGAGTCCAGATACGCAGTATTTT. It is translated as CASSPGSPDTQYF.